The TCR beta chain under discussion was sequenced for a study of cytomegalovirus exposure and HLA in healthy donors. Germline lookup yields CDR1 SGHRS and CDR2 YFSETQ. The CDR3 length is 13 residues. Trimming removed 2 bases at V and 6 bases at J, with 12 bases between. Vbeta (60) and Jbeta (13) primers were used in the PCR. Clones were read by immunoSEQ multiplex PCR, and TCRdb kept only the in-frame ones, dropping some. The sample has fewer than 200,000 clones; roughly 87% are singletons. The rearrangement links TRBV5-1 to TRBJ2-7; no clear D gene. This TCR was recovered from a boy aged 2 to 10 in good health and CMV-seronegative. The source material was PBMCs. Here the CDR3 reads CASSFTTLGEQYF. The CDR3 DNA sequence: TGCGCCAGCAGCTTCACTACCCTAGGCGAGCAGTACTTC.